This record looks at one TCR beta chain sequence and its context. Its antigen is still unknown. V shed 5 bases and J 1 base; nucleotides not matched to a gene: 11. CDR1 is SGHRS, CDR2 YFSETQ, per germline. The CDR3 has 16 amino acids. This record comes from a study of T cell repertoires in cytomegalovirus infection. TCRdb re-called the reads through MiXCR, storing one row per CDR3 protein. The sample has fewer than 350,000 distinct CDR3 sequences; 25% to 35% are singletons. General study results and limits: Totalled public TCR beta family frequency picked out people who carried CMV plus the relevant HLA. The response measured ex vivo was dominated by TCR beta clonotypes (HLA-C-restricted and CMV-specific).

The chain has TRBV5-1 and TRBJ1-2, with 7 bases fitting TRBD1. Sequenced here: cultured PBMCs, sampled from culture after CMV antigen stimulation. The source of this sequence is a human donor in good health (CMV status not recorded). Some clones in this sample may be carry-over from other donors' samples. The DNA of the CDR3 is TGCGCCAGCAGGTCGAGGGGGCGAACATTTAACTATGGCTACACCTTC. Encoded protein: CASRSRGRTFNYGYTF.